This T cell receptor beta chain emerged from a study of cytomegalovirus exposure and HLA in healthy donors. Study-wide points: For most subjects, TCR beta sequences were reported to predict HLA-A and HLA-B alleles with accuracy.

CDR1 and CDR2 (germline): MGHRA, YSYEKL. CDR3 length: 15 residues. The V gene end was trimmed by 0 bases and the J gene end by 7 bases; junction bases not matched to a gene: 6. This clone appeared a single time. Its target is not known. The PCR employed 60 Vbeta primers together with 13 Jbeta primers. Sequenced by immunoSEQ multiplex PCR; TCRdb stores in-frame clones only, minus some. The table has around 120,000 clones, 84% seen once. Sequencing was done on a sample of PBMCs. The genes are TRBV4-1 and TRBJ2-1; 7 positions match TRBD1. The sequence derives from a middle-aged man in good health and CMV-seronegative. The CDR3: CASSQEPYRGNEQFF. The CDR3 DNA reads as TGCGCCAGCAGCCAAGAACCCTACAGGGGTAATGAGCAGTTCTTC.